The 20 T cell receptor beta chains reported below all come from one sample, sequenced in a study of T cell responses to AZD1222 COVID-19 vaccine. Sequencing used immunoSEQ multiplex PCR; TCRdb keeps in-frame clones, though not all of them. The sample has over 150,000 clones, roughly 92% seen once. The specimen was peripheral blood, collected 28 days after the second AZD1222 dose. The source of these receptors is an adult who received the AZD1222 COVID-19 vaccine.

This clone was detected once. V gene TRBV11-3 combines with J gene TRBJ2-4, with D possibly matching TRBD2 (6 bases). Germline V gene sequence: CDR1 SGHNT, CDR2 YENEEA. V lost 6 bases, J lost 7 bases, and 10 bases lay in between. The CDR3 runs 12 residues. CDR3 nucleotide sequence: TGTGCCAGCAGTCGGGAGACGAACATTCAGTACTTC. Protein product: CASSRETNIQYF.

The chain carries TRBV29-1 and TRBJ1-1; no definite D call. V was cut by 4 bases and J by 6 bases, with 18 bases left in between. The germline gives CDR1 SQVTM, CDR2 ANQGSEA. The CDR3 runs 14 residues. The CDR3 here is CSVVAQAPFSEAFF. CDR3 nucleotides: TGCAGCGTTGTGGCCCAGGCCCCATTTTCTGAAGCTTTCTTT.

V is TRBV25-1 and J is TRBJ1-2; D uncertain. Trimming cost V 4 bases and J 8 bases, with 14 bases left between them. Germline assignment: CDR1 MGHDK and CDR2 SYGVNS. The length of the CDR3 is 13 residues. CDR3 bases: TGTGCCAGCAGTGCAACCCTCAGTGGCGGCTACACCTTC. This translates into CASSATLSGGYTF.

The chain joins TRBV9 to TRBJ2-7, with D perhaps matching TRBD1 (6 bases). V lost 4 bases and J 0 bases, leaving 14 bases between the germline ends. This CDR3 has 15 residues. Germline V gene data show CDR1 as SGDLS and CDR2 as YYNGEE. The CDR3 loop reads CASSPTGFISYEQYF. The CDR3 nucleotides read TGTGCCAGCAGCCCTACAGGGTTCATCTCCTACGAGCAGTACTTC.

V is TRBV19 and J is TRBJ1-6; no definite D call. CDR3 length: 13 amino acids. V dropped 5 bases and J dropped 7 bases, with 9 bases sitting between them. Germline V lookup: CDR1 LNHDA, CDR2 SQIVND (reference sequence). Here the CDR3 reads CASSSYGNSPLHF. The CDR3 nucleotides read TGTGCCAGTAGTTCCTATGGGAATTCACCCCTCCACTTT.

The rearrangement joins TRBV27 to TRBJ2-5; possibly TRBD2 for D (6 bases). This CDR3 spans 12 amino acids. CDR1 MNHEY and CDR2 SMNVEV come from the germline V gene (reference sequence). The CDR3 region is CAAGRRQETQYF. In nucleotides, the CDR3 is TGTGCGGCGGGGAGGCGACAAGAGACCCAGTACTTC.

The rearrangement links TRBV6-2 or TRBV6-3 to TRBJ2-7; unclear D gene. The CDR3 covers 12 residues. The V gene lost 4 bases and the J gene lost 0 bases, with 4 bases spanning the gap. In germline, CDR1 is MNHEY, CDR2 SVGEGT. CDR3: CASSSFSYEQYF. CDR3 sequence (DNA): TGTGCCAGCAGTTCCTTCTCCTACGAGCAGTACTTC.

This clone was found once. The V and J genes are TRBV5-4 and TRBJ1-4, with D perhaps TRBD1 (6 bases). Per germline, CDR1 SGHNT and CDR2 YYREEE (reference sequence). The CDR3 is 16 amino acids. Trimming removed 1 base from V and 1 base from J, with 11 bases in between. CDR3 loop: CASSLTRGITNEKLFF. DNA for the CDR3: TGTGCCAGCAGCTTGACCAGGGGAATAACTAATGAAAAACTGTTTTTT.

The chain links TRBV28 to TRBJ2-7; a possible D gene is TRBD1 (6 bases). V gave up 10 bases and J gave up 0 bases, with 13 bases separating them. The CDR3 loop spans 13 amino acids. The germline CDR1 and CDR2 sequences are MDHEN and SYDVKM. As DNA, the CDR3 is TGTGCCATCCTCGGACAGAGCTCCTACGAGCAGTACTTC. Its protein product is CAILGQSSYEQYF.

J is TRBJ2-3 and V is TRBV27; D is unclear. With 6 bases removed from V and 0 bases from J, the gap between germline ends came to 7 bases. The CDR3 extends over 13 amino acids. The germline gives CDR1 MNHEY, CDR2 SMNVEV (reference sequence). The CDR3 reads CASSDSSTDTQYF. The CDR3 DNA follows: TGTGCCAGCAGCGACTCAAGCACAGATACGCAGTATTTT.

The CDR3 region has the DNA TGTGCCAGCAGGGGGGCCCAGGGTTACCCCTCTGGAAACACCATATATTTT. Its translation is CASRGAQGYPSGNTIYF. The rearrangement uses TRBV28 and TRBJ1-3, with D tentatively TRBD1 (6 bases). V dropped 6 bases and J dropped 0 bases, with 18 bases sitting between them. The CDR3 has 17 residues. Germline CDR1 MDHEN, CDR2 SYDVKM.

The chain employs TRBV29-1 and TRBJ2-2; 11 bases fit TRBD1. The CDR3 runs to 14 residues. After removal of 5 bases from V and 5 bases from J, the junction contained 4 bases not matched to a gene. Germline V gives CDR1 SQVTM, CDR2 ANQGSEA. The CDR3 protein is CSVRDRGKTGELFF. The DNA of the CDR3 is TGCAGCGTTCGGGACAGGGGGAAAACCGGGGAGCTGTTTTTT.

The V gene is TRBV5-1, the J gene TRBJ2-2; 7 nucleotides align to TRBD2. The CDR3 has 20 amino acids. Germline values: CDR1 SGHRS, CDR2 YFSETQ. J gave up 1 base and V 5 bases, and 20 bases lay outside the gene matches. CDR3 sequence (DNA): TGCGCCAGCAGAAAGTGGACTAGTCCCCTCGGTAAGGGGAACACCGGGGAGCTGTTTTTT. As protein: CASRKWTSPLGKGNTGELFF.

In DNA, the CDR3 is TGTGCCAGCAGTTTATCATCCAGCGGGGGAAGCTCCTACAATGAGCAGTTCTTC. It translates to CASSLSSSGGSSYNEQFF. The rearrangement links TRBV27 to TRBJ2-1; TRBD2 matches at 8 bases. J was trimmed by 0 bases and V by 0 bases; bases with no gene match: 7. There are 18 residues in the CDR3. Germline V lookup: CDR1 MNHEY, CDR2 SMNVEV (reference sequence).

The rearrangement joins TRBV5-1 to TRBJ2-2; weak D call: TRBD1 (5 bases). The germline V gene has CDR1 SGHRS and CDR2 YFSETQ. CDR3 length equals 13 residues. V shed 1 base and J shed 6 bases, with 7 bases lying between them. CDR3 sequence: CASSLLQAGELFF. DNA of the CDR3: TGCGCCAGCAGCTTGTTACAGGCCGGGGAGCTGTTTTTT. Full variable domain (remainder filled in from reference TRBV5-1 and TRBJ2-2): KAGVTQTPRYLIKTRGQQVTLSCSPISGHRSVSWYQQTPGQGLQFLFEYFSETQRNKGNFPGRFSGRQFSNSRSEMNVSTLELGDSALYLCASSLLQAGELFFGEGSRLTVL.

This clone was found a few times. The chain employs TRBV6-5 and TRBJ1-5; 7 bases agree with TRBD1. The CDR3 covers 13 residues. J gave up 4 bases and V 7 bases, and 4 bases lay outside the gene matches. Germline V gene lookup returns CDR1 MNHEY and CDR2 SVGAGI. The CDR3 sequence is CASTQQGNQPQHF. In nucleotides, the CDR3 is TGTGCCAGCACCCAACAGGGGAATCAGCCCCAGCATTTT.

This clone was seen a few times. The chain recombines TRBV5-8 with TRBJ2-3, with no clear D. V lost 5 bases to trimming and J lost 0 bases, with 4 bases between them. Germline CDR1 reads SGHTS; CDR2 reads YDEGEE. The CDR3 spans 12 residues. Here the CDR3 DNA reads TGTGCCAGCAGGTCTAGCACAGATACGCAGTATTTT. It encodes CASRSSTDTQYF.

This chain uses TRBV28 with TRBJ1-1, with unresolved D. The germline gives CDR1 MDHEN, CDR2 SYDVKM. V shed 4 bases and J shed 1 base, with 10 bases lying between them. The CDR3 runs 14 residues. In DNA form, the CDR3 reads TGTGCCAGCAGTTCGATCCACGGGAACACTGAAGCTTTCTTT. Its translation: CASSSIHGNTEAFF.

This rearrangement joins TRBV11-2 to TRBJ2-3; no clear D. Between the trimmed V and J ends, which lost 8 bases and 6 bases, there was a span of 15 bases. Germline CDR1 SGHAT, CDR2 FQNNGV. This CDR3 region has 13 residues. The CDR3 spells CASVSLRVDTQYF. The CDR3 nucleotides are TGTGCCAGCGTCTCTCTTAGGGTGGATACGCAGTATTTT. Looking up the rest from reference TRBV11-2 and TRBJ2-3 gives the full variable domain: EAGVAQSPRYKIIEKRQSVAFWCNPISGHATLYWYQQILGQGPKLLIQFQNNGVVDDSQLPKDRFSAERLKGVDSTLKIQPAKLEDSAVYLCASVSLRVDTQYFGPGTRLTVL.

This sequence joins TRBV28 and TRBJ2-1; D is undetermined. Per germline, CDR1 MDHEN and CDR2 SYDVKM. The CDR3 has 13 residues. V was clipped by 7 bases and J by 6 bases, with 13 bases between them. CDR3 sequence (DNA): TGTGCCAGCACCGATATGACTCTCAATGAGCAGTTCTTC. Its protein product is CASTDMTLNEQFF.